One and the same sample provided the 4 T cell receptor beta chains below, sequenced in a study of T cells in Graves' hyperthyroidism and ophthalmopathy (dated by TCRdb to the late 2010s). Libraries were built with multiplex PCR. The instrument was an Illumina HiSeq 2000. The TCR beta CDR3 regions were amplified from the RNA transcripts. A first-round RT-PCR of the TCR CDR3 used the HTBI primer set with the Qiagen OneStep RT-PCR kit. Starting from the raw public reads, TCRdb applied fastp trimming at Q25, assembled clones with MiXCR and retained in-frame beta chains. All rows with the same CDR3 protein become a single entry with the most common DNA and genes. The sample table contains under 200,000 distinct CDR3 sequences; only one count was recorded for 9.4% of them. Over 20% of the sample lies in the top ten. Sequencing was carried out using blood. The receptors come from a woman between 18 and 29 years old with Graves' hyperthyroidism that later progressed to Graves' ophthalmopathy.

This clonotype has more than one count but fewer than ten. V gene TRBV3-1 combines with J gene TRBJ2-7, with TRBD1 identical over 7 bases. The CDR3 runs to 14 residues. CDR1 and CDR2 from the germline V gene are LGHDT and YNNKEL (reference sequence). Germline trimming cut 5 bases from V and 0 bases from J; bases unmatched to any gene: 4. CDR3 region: CASSFGTASYEQYF. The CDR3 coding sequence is TGTGCCAGCAGCTTCGGGACAGCCTCCTACGAGCAGTACTTC.

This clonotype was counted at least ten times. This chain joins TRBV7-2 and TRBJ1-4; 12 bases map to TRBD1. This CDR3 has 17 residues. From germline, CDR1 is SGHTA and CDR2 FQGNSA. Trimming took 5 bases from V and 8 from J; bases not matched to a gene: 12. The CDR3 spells CASSVGAGTGGEEKLFF. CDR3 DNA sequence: TGTGCCAGCAGCGTAGGTGCAGGGACAGGGGGCGAAGAAAAACTGTTTTTT.

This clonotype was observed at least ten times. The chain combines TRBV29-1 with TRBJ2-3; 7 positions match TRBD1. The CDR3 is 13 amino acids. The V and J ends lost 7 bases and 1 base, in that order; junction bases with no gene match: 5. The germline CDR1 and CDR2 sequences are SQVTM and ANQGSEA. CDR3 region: CSDNRGGTDTQYF. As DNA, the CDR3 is TGCAGCGATAACAGGGGAGGCACAGATACGCAGTATTTT.

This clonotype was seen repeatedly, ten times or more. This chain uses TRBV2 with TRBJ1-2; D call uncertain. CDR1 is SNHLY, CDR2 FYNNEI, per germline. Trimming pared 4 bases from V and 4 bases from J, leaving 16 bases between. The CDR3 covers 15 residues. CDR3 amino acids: CASSVFANIFYGYTF. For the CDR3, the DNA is TGTGCCAGCAGTGTTTTTGCGAACATCTTCTATGGCTACACCTTC.